The sequence of this TCR beta chain was determined in a study of patients and donors after allogeneic stem cell transplantation. This clonotype was seen more than once but under ten times. TCRdb called the RT-PCR reads again in MiXCR, with one record for every CDR3 protein. The repertoire holds about 110,000 distinct CDR3 sequences, around 38% seen once, with 27% in the top ten. CDR1 and CDR2 from the germline V gene are MDHEN and SYDVKM. The V segment lost 7 bases and the J segment 4 bases; nucleotides outside the gene matches: 7. This CDR3 is built from 13 residues. The chain combines TRBV28 with TRBJ2-7; 7 bases line up with TRBD2. The sequence derives from a human donor who was either an allogeneic HSCT recipient or a stem cell or donor lymphocyte infusion donor (not recorded which). It is not recorded whose cells these are; they may come from a transplant donor. The sequencing sample was made of blood, either unsorted or a sorted T cell fraction (not recorded which). CDR3 residues: CASNGGKAYEQYF. CDR3 sequence (DNA): TGTGCCAGCAACGGGGGGAAAGCTTACGAGCAGTACTTC. The complete variable domain, with remaining parts taken from reference TRBV28 and TRBJ2-7, reads DVKVTQSSRYLVKRTGEKVFLECVQDMDHENMFWYRQDPGLGLRLIYFSYDVKMKEKGDIPEGYSVSREKKERFSLILESASTNQTSMYLCASNGGKAYEQYFGPGTRLTVT.